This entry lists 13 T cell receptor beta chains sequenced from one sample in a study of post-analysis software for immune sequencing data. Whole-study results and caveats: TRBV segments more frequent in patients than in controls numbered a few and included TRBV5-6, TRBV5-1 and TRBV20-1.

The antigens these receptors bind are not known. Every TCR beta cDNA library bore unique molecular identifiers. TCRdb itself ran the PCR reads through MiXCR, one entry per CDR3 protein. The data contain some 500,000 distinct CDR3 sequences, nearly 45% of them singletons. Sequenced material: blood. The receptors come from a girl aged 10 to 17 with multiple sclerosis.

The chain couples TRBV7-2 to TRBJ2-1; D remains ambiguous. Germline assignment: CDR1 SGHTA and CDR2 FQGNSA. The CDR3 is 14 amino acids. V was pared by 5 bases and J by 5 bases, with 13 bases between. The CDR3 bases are TGTGCCAGCAGCCCGCAGACCGACAACAATGAGCAGTTCTTC. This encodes CASSPQTDNNEQFF.

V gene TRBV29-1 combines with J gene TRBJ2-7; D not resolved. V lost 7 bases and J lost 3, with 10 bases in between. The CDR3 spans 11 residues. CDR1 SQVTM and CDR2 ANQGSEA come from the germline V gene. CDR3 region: CSAISNYEQYF. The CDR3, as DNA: TGCAGCGCCATATCAAACTACGAGCAGTACTTC.

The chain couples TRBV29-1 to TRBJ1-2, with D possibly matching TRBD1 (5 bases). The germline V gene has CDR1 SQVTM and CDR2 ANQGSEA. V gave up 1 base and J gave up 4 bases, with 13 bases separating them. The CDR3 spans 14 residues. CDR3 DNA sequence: TGCAGCGTTGAAGCGCGGCCAGGGTTCTATGGCTACACCTTC. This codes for CSVEARPGFYGYTF. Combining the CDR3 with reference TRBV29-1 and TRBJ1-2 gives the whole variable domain SAVISQKPSRDICQRGTSLTIQCQVDSQVTMMFWYRQQPGQSLTLIATANQGSEATYESGFVIDKFPISRPNLTFSTLTVSNMSPEDSSIYLCSVEARPGFYGYTFGSGTRLTVV.

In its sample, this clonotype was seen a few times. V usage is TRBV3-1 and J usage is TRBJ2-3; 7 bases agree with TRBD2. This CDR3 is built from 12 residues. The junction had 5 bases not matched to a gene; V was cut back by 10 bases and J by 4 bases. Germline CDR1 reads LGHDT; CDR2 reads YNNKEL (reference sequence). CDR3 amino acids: CATGLVPDTQYF. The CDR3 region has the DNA TGTGCCACCGGACTAGTCCCAGATACGCAGTATTTT.

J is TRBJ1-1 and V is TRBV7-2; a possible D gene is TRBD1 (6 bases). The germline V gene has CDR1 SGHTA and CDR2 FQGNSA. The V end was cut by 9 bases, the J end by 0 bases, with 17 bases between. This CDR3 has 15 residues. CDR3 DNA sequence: TGTGCCAGTTATCCGGGGGGCATACTGAACACTGAAGCTTTCTTT. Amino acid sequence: CASYPGGILNTEAFF.

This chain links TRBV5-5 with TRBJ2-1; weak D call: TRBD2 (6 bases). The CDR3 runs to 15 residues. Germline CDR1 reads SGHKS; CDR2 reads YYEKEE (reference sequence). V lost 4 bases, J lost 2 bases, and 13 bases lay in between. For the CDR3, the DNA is TGTGCCAGCAGCCGGGACTTCTATCCCTACAATGAGCAGTTCTTC. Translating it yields CASSRDFYPYNEQFF.

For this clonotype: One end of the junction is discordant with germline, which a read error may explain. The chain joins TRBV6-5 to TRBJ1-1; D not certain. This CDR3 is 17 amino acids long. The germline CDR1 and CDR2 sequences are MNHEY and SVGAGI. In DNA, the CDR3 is TGTGCCAGCAGTTACTCGACCTCTGAGGGCAAGAACGCTGAAGCTTTCTTT. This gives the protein CASSYSTSEGKNAEAFF.

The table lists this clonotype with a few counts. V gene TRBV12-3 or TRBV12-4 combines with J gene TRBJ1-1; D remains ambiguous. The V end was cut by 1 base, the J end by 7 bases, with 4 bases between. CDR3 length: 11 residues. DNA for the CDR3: TGTGCCAGCAGTTTAGGGGGTGAAGCTTTCTTT. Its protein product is CASSLGGEAFF.

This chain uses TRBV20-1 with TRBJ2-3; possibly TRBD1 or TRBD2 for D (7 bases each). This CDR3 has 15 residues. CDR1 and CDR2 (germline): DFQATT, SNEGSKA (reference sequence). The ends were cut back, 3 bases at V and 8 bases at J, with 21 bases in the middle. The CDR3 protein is CSASWTRGGGATQYF. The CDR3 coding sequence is TGCAGTGCTAGTTGGACTAGAGGGGGCGGAGCTACGCAGTATTTT.

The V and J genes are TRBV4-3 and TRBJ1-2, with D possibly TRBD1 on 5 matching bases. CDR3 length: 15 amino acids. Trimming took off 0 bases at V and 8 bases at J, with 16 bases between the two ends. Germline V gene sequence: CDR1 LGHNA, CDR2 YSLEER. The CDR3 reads CASSQDLTASEGYTF. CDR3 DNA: TGCGCCAGCAGCCAAGATCTGACAGCATCTGAGGGCTACACCTTC.

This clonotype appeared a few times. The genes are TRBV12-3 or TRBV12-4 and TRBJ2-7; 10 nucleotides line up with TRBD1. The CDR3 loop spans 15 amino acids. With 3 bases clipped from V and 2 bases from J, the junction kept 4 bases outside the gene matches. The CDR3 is CASSFRGTGAYEQYF. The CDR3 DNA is TGTGCCAGCAGTTTTAGGGGGACAGGGGCCTACGAGCAGTACTTC.

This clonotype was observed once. DNA for the CDR3: TGTGCCAGCAGTTTGGGACTATCGAACACCGGGGAGCTGTTTTTT. Translation: CASSLGLSNTGELFF. V is TRBV12-3 or TRBV12-4 and J is TRBJ2-2; 7 nucleotides align to TRBD2. Trimming cost V 3 bases and J 0 bases; bases outside gene matches: 1. CDR3 length equals 15 residues.

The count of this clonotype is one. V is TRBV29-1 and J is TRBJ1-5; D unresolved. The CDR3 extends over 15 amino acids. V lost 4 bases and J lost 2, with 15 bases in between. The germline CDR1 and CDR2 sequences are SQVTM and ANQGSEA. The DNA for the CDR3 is TGCAGCGTTGCTGACGGTCTAATCGGCAATCAGCCCCAGCATTTT. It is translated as CSVADGLIGNQPQHF.